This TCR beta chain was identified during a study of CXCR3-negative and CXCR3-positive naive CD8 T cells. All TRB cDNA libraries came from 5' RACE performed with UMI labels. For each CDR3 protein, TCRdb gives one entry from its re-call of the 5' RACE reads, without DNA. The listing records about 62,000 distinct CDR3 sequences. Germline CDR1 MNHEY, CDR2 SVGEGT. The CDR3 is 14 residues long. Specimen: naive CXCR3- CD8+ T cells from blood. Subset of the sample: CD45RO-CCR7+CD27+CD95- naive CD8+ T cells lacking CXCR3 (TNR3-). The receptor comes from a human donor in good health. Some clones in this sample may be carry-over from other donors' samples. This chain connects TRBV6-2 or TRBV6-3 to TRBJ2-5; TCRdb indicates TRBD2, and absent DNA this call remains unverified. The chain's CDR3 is CASSYSPSAETQYF.